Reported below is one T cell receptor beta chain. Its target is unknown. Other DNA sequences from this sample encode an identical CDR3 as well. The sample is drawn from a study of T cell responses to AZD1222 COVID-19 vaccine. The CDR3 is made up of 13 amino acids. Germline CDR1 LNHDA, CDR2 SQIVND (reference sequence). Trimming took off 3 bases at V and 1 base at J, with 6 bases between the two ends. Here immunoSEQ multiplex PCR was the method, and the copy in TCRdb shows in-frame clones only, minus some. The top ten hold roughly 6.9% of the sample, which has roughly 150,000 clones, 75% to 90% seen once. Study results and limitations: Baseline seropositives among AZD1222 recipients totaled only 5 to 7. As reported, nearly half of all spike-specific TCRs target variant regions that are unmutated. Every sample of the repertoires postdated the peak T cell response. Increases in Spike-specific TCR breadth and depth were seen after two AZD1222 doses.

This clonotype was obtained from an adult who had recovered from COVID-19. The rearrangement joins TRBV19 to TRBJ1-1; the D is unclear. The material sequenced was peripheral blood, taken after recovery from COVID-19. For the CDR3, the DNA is TGTGCCAGTAGTATTCTAGAGAACACTGAAGCTTTCTTT. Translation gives CASSILENTEAFF.